This record concerns one TCR beta chain sequence. This record comes from a study of OX40 agonist ivuxolimab in advanced cancers. Study information: Two cutaneous melanoma patients and one hepatocellular carcinoma patient, three in all, had partial responses.

After removal of 2 bases from V and 3 bases from J, the junction contained 6 bases not matched to a gene. The CDR3 runs to 15 residues. Germline CDR1 and CDR2: MNHEY and SMNVEV (reference sequence). Assay: immunoSEQ multiplex PCR; the TCRdb copy retains only in-frame clones and omits some. The sample yields roughly 100,000 clones, roughly 90% seen once. Sequencing used CD4+ or CD8+ T cells sorted from blood, obtained in a trial of the OX40 agonist ivuxolimab. V gene TRBV27 combines with J gene TRBJ2-7, with 8 bases fitting TRBD1. The TCR originated in an adult with an advanced solid tumor such as melanoma, head and neck, liver or kidney cancer. CDR3 sequence (DNA): TGTGCCAGCAGTTTAGAAGGACAGGGTAGCTACGAGCAGTACTTC. It specifies CASSLEGQGSYEQYF.